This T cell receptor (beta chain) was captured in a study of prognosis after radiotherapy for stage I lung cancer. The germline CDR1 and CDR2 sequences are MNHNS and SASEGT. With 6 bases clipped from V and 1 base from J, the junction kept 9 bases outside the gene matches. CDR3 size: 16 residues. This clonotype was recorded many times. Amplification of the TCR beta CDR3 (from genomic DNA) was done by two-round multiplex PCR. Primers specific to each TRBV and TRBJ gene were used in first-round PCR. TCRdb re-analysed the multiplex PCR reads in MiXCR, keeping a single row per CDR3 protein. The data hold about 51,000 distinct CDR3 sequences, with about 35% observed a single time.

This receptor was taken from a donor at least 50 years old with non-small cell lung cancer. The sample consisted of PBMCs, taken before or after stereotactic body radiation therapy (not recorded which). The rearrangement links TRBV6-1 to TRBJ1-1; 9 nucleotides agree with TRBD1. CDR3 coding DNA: TGTGCCAGCAGCCGAAGCGCACAGGGGGCGAACACTGAAGCTTTCTTT. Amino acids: CASSRSAQGANTEAFF.